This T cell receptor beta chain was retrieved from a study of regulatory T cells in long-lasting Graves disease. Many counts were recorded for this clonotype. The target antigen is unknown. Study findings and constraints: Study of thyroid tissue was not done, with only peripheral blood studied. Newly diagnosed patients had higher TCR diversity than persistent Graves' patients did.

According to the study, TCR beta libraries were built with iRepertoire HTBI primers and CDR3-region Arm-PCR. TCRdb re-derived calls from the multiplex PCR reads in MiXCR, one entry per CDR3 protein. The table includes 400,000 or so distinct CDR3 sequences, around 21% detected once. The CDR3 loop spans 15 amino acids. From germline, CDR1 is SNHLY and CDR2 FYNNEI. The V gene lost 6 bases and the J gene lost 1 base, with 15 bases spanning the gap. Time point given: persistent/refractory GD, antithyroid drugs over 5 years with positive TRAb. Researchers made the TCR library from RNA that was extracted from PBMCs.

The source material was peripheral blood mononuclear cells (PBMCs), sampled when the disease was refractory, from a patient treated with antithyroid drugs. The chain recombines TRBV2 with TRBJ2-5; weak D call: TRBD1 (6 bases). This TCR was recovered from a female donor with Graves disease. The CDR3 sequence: CASRVNGQFQETQYF. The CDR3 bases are TGTGCCAGCAGGGTAAACGGACAGTTCCAAGAGACCCAGTACTTC.